This T cell receptor (beta chain) was sequenced in a study of cytomegalovirus exposure and HLA in healthy donors. Trimming removed 6 bases at V and 3 bases at J, with 20 bases between. The length of the CDR3 is 17 residues. Germline-derived CDR1 and CDR2 are SGHAT and FQNNGV. This clone was seen only a few times. Primers: 60 Vbeta forward and 13 Jbeta reverse. The repertoire was sequenced with immunoSEQ multiplex PCR; TCRdb's copy has only in-frame clones and lacks some. The sample carries tens of thousands of clones, 45% to 55% recorded once. This chain connects TRBV11-2 to TRBJ2-2, with a weak D call TRBD1 (7 bases). This receptor was identified in a woman aged 40 to 50 in good health and CMV-seropositive. Sequenced input: PBMCs. CDR3 DNA sequence: TGTGCCAGCAGTCGAGTCCGACAGGGACTGGACACCGGGGAGCTGTTTTTT. It is translated as CASSRVRQGLDTGELFF. The whole variable domain, filled in from reference TRBV11-2 and TRBJ2-2, reads EAGVAQSPRYKIIEKRQSVAFWCNPISGHATLYWYQQILGQGPKLLIQFQNNGVVDDSQLPKDRFSAERLKGVDSTLKIQPAKLEDSAVYLCASSRVRQGLDTGELFFGEGSRLTVL.